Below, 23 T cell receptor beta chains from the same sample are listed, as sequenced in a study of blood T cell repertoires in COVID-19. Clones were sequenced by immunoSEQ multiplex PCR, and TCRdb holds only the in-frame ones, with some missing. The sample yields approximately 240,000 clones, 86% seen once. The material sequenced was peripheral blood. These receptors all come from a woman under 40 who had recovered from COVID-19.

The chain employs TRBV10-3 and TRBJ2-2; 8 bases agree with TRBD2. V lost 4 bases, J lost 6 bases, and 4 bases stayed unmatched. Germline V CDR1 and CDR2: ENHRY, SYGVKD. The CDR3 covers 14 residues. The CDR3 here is CAISAGGVAGELFF. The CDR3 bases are TGTGCCATCAGTGCGGGGGGGGTCGCCGGGGAGCTGTTTTTT.

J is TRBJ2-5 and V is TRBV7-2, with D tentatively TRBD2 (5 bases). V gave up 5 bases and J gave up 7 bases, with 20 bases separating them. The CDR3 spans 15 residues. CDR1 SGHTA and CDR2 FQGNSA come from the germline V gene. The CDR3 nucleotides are TGTGCCAGCAGCCCAGCGTGGAGGACGTTAGTGACCCAGTACTTC. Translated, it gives CASSPAWRTLVTQYF.

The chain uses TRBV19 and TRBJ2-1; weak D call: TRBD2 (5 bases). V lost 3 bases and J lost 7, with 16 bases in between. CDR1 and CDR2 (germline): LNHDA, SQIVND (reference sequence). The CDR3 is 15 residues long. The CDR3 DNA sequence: TGTGCCAGTAGTATCGGTACTAGTGTTAGGAATGAGCAGTTCTTC. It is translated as CASSIGTSVRNEQFF.

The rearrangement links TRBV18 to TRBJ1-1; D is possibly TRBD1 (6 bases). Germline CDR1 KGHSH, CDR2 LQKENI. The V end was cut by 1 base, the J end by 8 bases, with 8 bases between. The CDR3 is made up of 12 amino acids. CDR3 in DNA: TGTGCCAGCTCACCACTCGGACAGGAAGCTTTCTTT. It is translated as CASSPLGQEAFF.

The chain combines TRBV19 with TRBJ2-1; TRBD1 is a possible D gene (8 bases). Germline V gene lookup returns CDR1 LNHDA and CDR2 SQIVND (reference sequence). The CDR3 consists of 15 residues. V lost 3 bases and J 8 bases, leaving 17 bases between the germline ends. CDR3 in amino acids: CASSIGGTGFDEQFF. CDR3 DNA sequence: TGTGCCAGTAGTATCGGGGGGACAGGTTTCGATGAGCAGTTCTTC.

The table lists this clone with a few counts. CDR3 DNA: TGTGCCAGCAGCTTAGAGTTCCGGGGAGAAGCTTTCTTT. It is translated as CASSLEFRGEAFF. This rearrangement joins TRBV7-3 to TRBJ1-1; no clear D. CDR3 length equals 13 residues. CDR1 and CDR2 from the germline V gene are SGHTA and FQGTGA. Trimming shortened V by 2 bases and J by 8 bases, and 12 bases separated the two germline ends. The whole variable domain, remainder taken from reference TRBV7-3 and TRBJ1-1, is GAGVSQTPSNKVTEKGKYVELRCDPISGHTALYWYRQSLGQGPEFLIYFQGTGAADDSGLPNDRFFAVRPEGSVSTLKIQRTERGDSAVYLCASSLEFRGEAFFGQGTRLTVV.

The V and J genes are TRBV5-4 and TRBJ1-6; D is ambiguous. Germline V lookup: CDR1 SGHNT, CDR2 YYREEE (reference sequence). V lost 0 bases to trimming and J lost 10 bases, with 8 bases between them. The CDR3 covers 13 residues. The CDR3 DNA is TGTGCCAGCAGCTTGGCCTCAAGCTCACCCCTCCACTTT. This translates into CASSLASSSPLHF.

The CDR3, as DNA: TGTGCCAGCTCACCTGACACCTCATATGGCTACACCTTC. Translating gives CASSPDTSYGYTF. V is TRBV18 and J is TRBJ1-2; D unclear. Trimming stripped 3 bases from V and 5 bases from J, with 10 bases between. The CDR3 totals 13 residues. Germline CDR1 is KGHSH and CDR2 is LQKENI. Using reference TRBV18 and TRBJ1-2 for the parts outside the CDR3, the full variable domain is NAGVMQNPRHLVRRRGQEARLRCSPMKGHSHVYWYRQLPEEGLKFMVYLQKENIIDESGMPKERFSAEFPKEGPSILRIQQVVRGDSAAYFCASSPDTSYGYTFGSGTRLTVV.

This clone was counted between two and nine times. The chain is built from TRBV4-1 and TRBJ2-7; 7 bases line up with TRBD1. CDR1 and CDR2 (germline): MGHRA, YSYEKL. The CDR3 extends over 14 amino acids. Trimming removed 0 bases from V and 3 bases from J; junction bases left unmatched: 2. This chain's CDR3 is CASSQDGTDYEQYF. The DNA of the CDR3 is TGCGCCAGCAGCCAAGACGGGACAGACTACGAGCAGTACTTC.

The CDR3 coding sequence is TGTGCCATCAGTGACCCCTCAGGGGCCAACACTGAAGCTTTCTTT. Its protein is CAISDPSGANTEAFF. This chain connects TRBV10-3 to TRBJ1-1; possible D gene TRBD1, 6 bases. Germline CDR1 ENHRY, CDR2 SYGVKD. V lost 3 bases, J lost 2 bases, and 13 bases lay in between. The CDR3 sequence is 15 residues long.

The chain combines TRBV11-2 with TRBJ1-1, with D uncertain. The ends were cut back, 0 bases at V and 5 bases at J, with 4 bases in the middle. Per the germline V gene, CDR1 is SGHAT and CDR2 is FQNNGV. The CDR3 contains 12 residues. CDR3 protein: CASSLDNTEAFF. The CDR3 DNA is TGTGCCAGCAGCTTAGATAATACTGAAGCTTTCTTT.

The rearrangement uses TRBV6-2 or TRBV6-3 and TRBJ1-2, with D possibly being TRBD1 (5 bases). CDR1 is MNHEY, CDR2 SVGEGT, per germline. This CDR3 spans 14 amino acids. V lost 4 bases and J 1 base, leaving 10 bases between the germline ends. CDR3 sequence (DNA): TGTGCCAGCAGTTCCGCGGGGCTTAACTATGGCTACACCTTC. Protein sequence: CASSSAGLNYGYTF.

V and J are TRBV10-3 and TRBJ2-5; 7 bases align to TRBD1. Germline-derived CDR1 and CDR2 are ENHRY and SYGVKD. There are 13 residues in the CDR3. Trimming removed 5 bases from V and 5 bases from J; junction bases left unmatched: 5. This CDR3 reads CAISKGGRETQYF. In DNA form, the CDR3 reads TGTGCCATCAGTAAAGGGGGCCGGGAGACCCAGTACTTC.

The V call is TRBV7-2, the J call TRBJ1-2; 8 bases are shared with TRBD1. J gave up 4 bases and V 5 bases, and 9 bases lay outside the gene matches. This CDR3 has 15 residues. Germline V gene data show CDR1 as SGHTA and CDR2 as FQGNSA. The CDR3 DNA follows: TGTGCCAGCAGCCAAAACTCCGGACAGGGCTATGGCTACACCTTC. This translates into CASSQNSGQGYGYTF.

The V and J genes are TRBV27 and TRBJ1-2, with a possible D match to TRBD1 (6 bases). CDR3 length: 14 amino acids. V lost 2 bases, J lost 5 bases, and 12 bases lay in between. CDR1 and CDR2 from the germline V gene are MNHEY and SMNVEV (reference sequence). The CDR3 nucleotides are TGTGCCAGCAGTTTAGCAGGGGTTGGGTATGGCTACACCTTC. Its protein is CASSLAGVGYGYTF.

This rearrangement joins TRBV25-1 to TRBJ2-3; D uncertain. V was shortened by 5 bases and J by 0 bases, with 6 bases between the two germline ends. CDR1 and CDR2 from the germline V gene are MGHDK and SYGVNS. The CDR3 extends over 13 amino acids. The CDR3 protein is CASSSTSTDTQYF. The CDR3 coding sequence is TGTGCCAGCAGTTCGACTAGCACAGATACGCAGTATTTT.

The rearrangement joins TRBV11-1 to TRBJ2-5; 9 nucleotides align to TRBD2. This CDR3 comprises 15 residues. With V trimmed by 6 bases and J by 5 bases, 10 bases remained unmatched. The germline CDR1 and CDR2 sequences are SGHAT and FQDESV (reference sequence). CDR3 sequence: CASRHSRGGRETQYF. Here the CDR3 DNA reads TGTGCCAGCAGACACTCGCGGGGGGGCCGGGAGACCCAGTACTTC.

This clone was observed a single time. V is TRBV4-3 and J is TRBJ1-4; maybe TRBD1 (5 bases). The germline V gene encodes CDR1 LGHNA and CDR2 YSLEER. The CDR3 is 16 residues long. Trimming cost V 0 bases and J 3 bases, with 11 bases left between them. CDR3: CASSQDAGSSNEKLFF. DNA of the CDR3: TGCGCCAGCAGCCAAGACGCAGGGTCCTCTAATGAAAAACTGTTTTTT.

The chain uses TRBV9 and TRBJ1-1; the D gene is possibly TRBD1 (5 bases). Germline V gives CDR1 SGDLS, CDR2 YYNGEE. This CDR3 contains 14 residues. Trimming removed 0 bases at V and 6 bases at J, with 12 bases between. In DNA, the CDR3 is TGTGCCAGCAGCGTAGTTCCCAGGGCCGCTGAAGCTTTCTTT. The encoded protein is CASSVVPRAAEAFF.

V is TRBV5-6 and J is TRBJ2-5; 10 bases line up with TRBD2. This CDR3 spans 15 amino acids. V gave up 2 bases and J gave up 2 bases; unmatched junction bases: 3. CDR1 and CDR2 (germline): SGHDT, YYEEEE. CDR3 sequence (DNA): TGTGCCAGCAGCTTCGGAGCGGGGGGGCAAGAGACCCAGTACTTC. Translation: CASSFGAGGQETQYF.

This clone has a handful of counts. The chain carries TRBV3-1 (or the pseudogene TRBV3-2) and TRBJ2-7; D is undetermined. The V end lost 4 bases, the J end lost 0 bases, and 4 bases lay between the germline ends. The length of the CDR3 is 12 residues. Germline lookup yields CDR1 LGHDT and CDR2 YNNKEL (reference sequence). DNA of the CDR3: TGTGCCAGCAGCCTTCTCTCCTACGAGCAGTACTTC. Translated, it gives CASSLLSYEQYF.

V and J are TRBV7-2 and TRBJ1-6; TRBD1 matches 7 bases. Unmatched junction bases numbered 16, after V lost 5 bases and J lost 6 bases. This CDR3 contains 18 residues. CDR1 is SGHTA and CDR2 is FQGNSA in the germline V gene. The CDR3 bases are TGTGCCAGCAGCCACCAACCAGGGACAGCCGGCCTTAATTCACCCCTCCACTTT. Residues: CASSHQPGTAGLNSPLHF.

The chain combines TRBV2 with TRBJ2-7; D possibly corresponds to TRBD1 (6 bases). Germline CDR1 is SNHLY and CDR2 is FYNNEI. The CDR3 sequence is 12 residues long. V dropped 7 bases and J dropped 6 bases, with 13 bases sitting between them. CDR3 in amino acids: CASTSKGGEQYF. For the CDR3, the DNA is TGTGCCAGCACCTCGAAAGGGGGCGAGCAGTACTTC.